The next 13 T cell receptor beta chains were all read from a single sample in a study of cytomegalovirus exposure and HLA in healthy donors. Vbeta (60) and Jbeta (13) primers were used in the PCR. Assay used: immunoSEQ multiplex PCR; TCRdb lists only in-frame clones, some missing. The sample holds under 300,000 clones, about 86% seen once. The material sequenced was PBMCs. The receptors originated from a woman aged 55-69 years in good health and CMV-seropositive.

This clone was seen a single time. This chain uses TRBV4-2 with TRBJ2-7, with TRBD1 as a possible D gene (6 bases). Germline V gene lookup returns CDR1 LGHNA and CDR2 YNFKEQ. The CDR3 totals 16 residues. V was pared by 2 bases and J by 7 bases, with 21 bases between. DNA for the CDR3: TGTGCCAGCAGCCAACCCACTGAGGGGGAGTTAAGGGAGCAGTACTTC. This sequence encodes CASSQPTEGELREQYF.

This clone showed up just once. The sample contains more than one DNA sequence encoding this CDR3. This rearrangement joins TRBV18 to TRBJ2-7; 9 nucleotides match TRBD1. Trimming removed 2 bases from V and 4 bases from J; junction bases left unmatched: 3. Germline assignment: CDR1 KGHSH and CDR2 LQKENI. The CDR3 has 14 residues. The DNA of the CDR3 is TGTGCCAGCTCACCAGGGACAGGGTTATACGAGCAGTACTTC. Protein sequence: CASSPGTGLYEQYF.

This clone appeared a few times. The chain has TRBV10-3 and TRBJ1-1, with TRBD1 matching over 7 bases. The CDR3 length is 15 residues. V trimming: 4 bases; J trimming: 8 bases; junction bases outside the gene matches: 13. CDR1 and CDR2 (germline): ENHRY, SYGVKD. This CDR3 is CAISARQGENEEAFF. CDR3 sequence (DNA): TGTGCCATCAGTGCGCGGCAGGGGGAAAATGAGGAAGCTTTCTTT.

This chain uses TRBV4-1 with TRBJ2-7, with D tentatively TRBD1 (5 bases). Germline V lookup: CDR1 MGHRA, CDR2 YSYEKL. V was trimmed by 0 bases and J by 4 bases, leaving 13 bases between them. This CDR3 contains 15 residues. The CDR3 DNA reads TGCGCCAGCAGCCAAGATCCTAACAGGAGATACGAGCAGTACTTC. Amino acid sequence: CASSQDPNRRYEQYF.

The gene calls are TRBV27 and TRBJ2-7; possible D gene TRBD2, 6 bases. This CDR3 spans 13 amino acids. The V gene's germline CDR1 is MNHEY and CDR2 SMNVEV (reference sequence). V shed 5 bases and J shed 4 bases, with 12 bases lying between them. DNA for the CDR3: TGTGCCAGCAGTCCGGGACTTATATACGAGCAGTACTTC. This encodes CASSPGLIYEQYF.

The chain joins TRBV27 to TRBJ2-3, with 7 bases fitting TRBD2. Germline loops: CDR1 MNHEY, CDR2 SMNVEV (reference sequence). J was trimmed by 2 bases and V by 3 bases; bases with no gene match: 11. The CDR3 loop spans 17 amino acids. The CDR3 here is CASSFSPSSGYTDTQYF. Here the CDR3 DNA reads TGTGCCAGCAGTTTCTCCCCCTCTAGCGGATACACAGATACGCAGTATTTT.

On this clone: The junction departs from germline at one end; a sequencing error may be responsible. This chain joins TRBV7-9 and TRBJ1-4; D unresolved. The germline gives CDR1 SEHNR, CDR2 FQNEAQ (reference sequence). The CDR3 consists of 17 residues. This chain's CDR3 is CSSSSILTTGTNEKLFF. The CDR3 nucleotides are TGTTCCAGCAGCTCAATTCTTACAACGGGAACTAATGAAAAACTGTTTTTT.

This sequence joins TRBV4-2 and TRBJ1-3, with a possible D match to TRBD1 (6 bases). This CDR3 comprises 17 residues. Germline loops: CDR1 LGHNA, CDR2 YNFKEQ. Deletions cut 4 bases from V and 0 bases from J, with 16 bases between. CDR3 in amino acids: CASSRSRDTSSGNTIYF. CDR3 sequence (DNA): TGTGCCAGCAGCCGCAGCCGGGACACCAGCTCTGGAAACACCATATATTTT.

This chain uses TRBV4-1 with TRBJ2-3; TRBD2 might be the D (6 bases). Trimming removed 0 bases at V and 7 bases at J, with 14 bases between. Germline V gene lookup returns CDR1 MGHRA and CDR2 YSYEKL. There are 15 residues in the CDR3. The CDR3 bases are TGCGCCAGCAGCCAAGACGGGGGTCCTCTTAATACGCAGTATTTT. Translated, it gives CASSQDGGPLNTQYF.

This clone appeared a single time. This rearrangement joins TRBV6-5 to TRBJ2-2; 9 nucleotides agree with TRBD1. The germline V gene has CDR1 MNHEY and CDR2 SVGAGI. The CDR3 runs to 15 residues. The trim removed 8 bases at V and 1 base at J, leaving 5 bases unmatched. CDR3 loop: CASRTGGWNTGELFF. As DNA, the CDR3 is TGTGCCAGCCGTACAGGGGGCTGGAACACCGGGGAGCTGTTTTTT.

CDR3 amino acids: CASSVDSEQFF. In DNA, the CDR3 is TGTGCCAGCAGCGTAGACAGTGAGCAGTTCTTC. The V gene is TRBV9, the J gene TRBJ2-1; D unclear. The length of the CDR3 is 11 residues. V lost 0 bases, J lost 9 bases, and 4 bases lay in between. The germline V gene has CDR1 SGDLS and CDR2 YYNGEE.

This chain links TRBV9 with TRBJ1-2; D unclear. The CDR3 runs 17 residues. Between the trimmed V and J ends, which lost 2 bases and 4 bases, there was a span of 21 bases. The germline CDR1 and CDR2 sequences are SGDLS and YYNGEE. In DNA form, the CDR3 reads TGTGCCAGCAGCGTTTCTTTTTTCGGGGTGGGCGCCTATGGCTACACCTTC. Translation gives CASSVSFFGVGAYGYTF. The full variable domain, its missing parts supplied by reference TRBV9 and TRBJ1-2, is DSGVTQTPKHLITATGQRVTLRCSPRSGDLSVYWYQQSLDQGLQFLIQYYNGEERAKGNILERFSAQQFPDLHSELNLSSLELGDSALYFCASSVSFFGVGAYGYTFGSGTRLTVV.

J is TRBJ2-5 and V is TRBV28; 7 bases are a match to TRBD2. The J call may be faulty, since TRBJ2-7 better matches the DNA end. Germline CDR1 reads MDHEN; CDR2 reads SYDVKM. The CDR3 is made up of 15 amino acids. The CDR3, as DNA: TGTGCCAGCACCGTCACCGGGACTACTTTCTACGAGCAGTACTTC. It encodes CASTVTGTTFYEQYF.